What follows are 20 T cell receptor beta chains derived from one specimen sequenced in a study of blood T cells in healthy people across ages. The use of a sample-barcoded 5' primer and a J-beta primer mix characterized a second PCR of roughly 6 to 11 cycles. MiXCR was run by TCRdb on the 5' RACE reads, yielding one entry per CDR3 protein. The sample shows more than 500,000 distinct CDR3 sequences, 25% to 35% of them seen only once. This sample was shared with a second study, whose subject was T cells of mothers and their children.

Sequencing was performed on blood. The receptors were sampled from a boy younger than 10 in good health.

In this sample, this clonotype turned up a few times. V and J are TRBV2 and TRBJ1-4, with TRBD1 matching 7 bases. The length of the CDR3 is 15 residues. V shed 5 bases, J shed 4 bases, and the junction held 7 bases outside the gene matches. Germline-derived CDR1 and CDR2 are SNHLY and FYNNEI. CDR3 in amino acids: CASSYDQGDNEKLFF. The CDR3 nucleotides read TGTGCCAGCAGTTATGATCAGGGGGATAATGAAAAACTGTTTTTT.

This clonotype showed up just a few times. The chain has TRBV28 and TRBJ2-5; 8 bases line up with TRBD1. Germline loops: CDR1 MDHEN, CDR2 SYDVKM. CDR3 size: 17 residues. J lost 5 bases, V lost 7 bases, and 18 bases had no gene match. CDR3 sequence reads: CASTVRRQGRGFETQYF. In DNA form, the CDR3 reads TGTGCCAGCACCGTTAGGAGACAGGGGCGTGGGTTCGAGACCCAGTACTTC.

The table lists this clonotype with a few counts. J is TRBJ2-5 and V is TRBV25-1; D is tentatively TRBD1 or TRBD2 (5 bases each). The CDR3 loop spans 13 amino acids. V was cut by 5 bases and J by 1 base, with 8 bases left in between. CDR1 is MGHDK, CDR2 SYGVNS, per germline. CDR3 loop: CASSWDPQETQYF. In DNA form, the CDR3 reads TGTGCCAGCAGTTGGGACCCCCAAGAGACCCAGTACTTC.

This clonotype has more than one count but fewer than ten. V is TRBV20-1 and J is TRBJ2-5; 9 nucleotides align to TRBD2. The assigned J gene may be wrong: the sequence end matches TRBJ2-1 better. Germline lookup yields CDR1 DFQATT and CDR2 SNEGSKA (reference sequence). CDR3 length: 15 amino acids. CDR3 amino acids: CSAALIAGVANEQFF. The CDR3 nucleotides read TGCAGTGCCGCCCTAATAGCGGGAGTGGCGAATGAGCAGTTCTTC.

The sample holds a few counts of this clonotype. The chain's CDR3 is CASTLGLNTEAFF. DNA for the CDR3: TGTGCCAGCACGTTAGGGCTGAACACTGAAGCTTTCTTT. The chain recombines TRBV6-5 with TRBJ1-1, with D unresolved. V was cut by 7 bases and J by 0 bases, with 9 bases left in between. Germline V gene lookup returns CDR1 MNHEY and CDR2 SVGAGI. CDR3 length: 13 residues.

The chain employs TRBV7-2 and TRBJ1-5; D remains unclear. The germline V gene has CDR1 SGHTA and CDR2 FQGNSA. The CDR3 is 16 residues long. V lost 0 bases and J lost 1, with 10 bases in between. CDR3: CASSLASGFSNQPQHF. DNA for the CDR3: TGTGCCAGCAGCTTAGCATCCGGGTTCAGCAATCAGCCCCAGCATTTT.

This clonotype was found a few times. The chain has TRBV18 and TRBJ2-5, with 9 nucleotides matching TRBD1. The CDR3 has 18 amino acids. With 4 bases clipped from V and 0 bases from J, the junction kept 12 bases outside the gene matches. Per germline, CDR1 KGHSH and CDR2 LQKENI. The CDR3 region has the DNA TGTGCCAGCTCACGACCGGGACAGGGATGGACCAACCAAGAGACCCAGTACTTC. Its translation: CASSRPGQGWTNQETQYF.

This clonotype was counted between two and nine times. The CDR3 sequence is CASSYLGQGNQPQHF. Here the CDR3 DNA reads TGTGCCAGCAGTTATCTCGGGCAGGGCAATCAGCCCCAGCATTTT. The chain employs TRBV6-2 or TRBV6-3 and TRBJ1-5; no firm D call. The germline V gene has CDR1 MNHEY and CDR2 SVGEGT. This CDR3 region has 15 residues. The V end was cut by 3 bases, the J end by 2 bases, with 11 bases between.

This CDR3 reads CASSFNDRGKNIQYF. CDR3 sequence (DNA): TGTGCCAGCAGCTTTAACGACAGGGGCAAAAACATTCAGTACTTC. The chain combines TRBV7-9 with TRBJ2-4, with 8 positions matching TRBD1. Trimming at V came to 3 bases and at J to 3 bases, leaving 4 bases not matched to a gene. Germline-derived CDR1 and CDR2 are SEHNR and FQNEAQ (reference sequence). The CDR3 is made up of 15 amino acids.

The rearrangement uses TRBV29-1 and TRBJ1-3; D is uncertain. The CDR3 is made up of 15 amino acids. Germline values: CDR1 SQVTM, CDR2 ANQGSEA. V lost 3 bases and J lost 0, with 12 bases in between. The CDR3 DNA sequence: TGCAGCGTTGATCAGGATAGCCGCTCTGGAAACACCATATATTTT. The encoded protein is CSVDQDSRSGNTIYF. Filled out from reference TRBV29-1 and TRBJ1-3, the complete variable domain reads SAVISQKPSRDICQRGTSLTIQCQVDSQVTMMFWYRQQPGQSLTLIATANQGSEATYESGFVIDKFPISRPNLTFSTLTVSNMSPEDSSIYLCSVDQDSRSGNTIYFGEGSWLTVV.

The V gene is TRBV20-1, the J gene TRBJ2-7, with 7 positions matching TRBD2. Germline V lookup: CDR1 DFQATT, CDR2 SNEGSKA (reference sequence). This CDR3 has 14 amino acids. V shed 2 bases and J 0 bases; nucleotides not matched to a gene: 4. CDR3 in DNA: TGCAGTGCTAGACCTTGGGACTACTCCTACGAGCAGTACTTC. Translating gives CSARPWDYSYEQYF.

The chain recombines TRBV4-2 with TRBJ1-4; D gene unclear. Germline CDR1 is LGHNA and CDR2 is YNFKEQ. This CDR3 has 17 residues. Trimming left V 0 bases short and J 3 bases short, with 14 bases between. The CDR3 is CASSQDETKGPNEKLFF. In nucleotides, the CDR3 is TGTGCCAGCAGCCAAGATGAAACGAAGGGCCCTAATGAAAAACTGTTTTTT.

This chain links TRBV12-3 or TRBV12-4 with TRBJ2-5, with D perhaps assigned TRBD1 or TRBD2 (6 bases each). The germline V and J ends were trimmed by 8 bases and 14 bases, with 21 bases remaining between them. This CDR3 is 12 amino acids long. The CDR3 here is CASSVGGSGAYF. The CDR3 bases are TGTGCCAGCTCCGTGGGGGGCTCCGGAGCCTACTTC.

This clonotype was counted between two and nine times. The chain has TRBV7-3 and TRBJ2-5; 13 bases fit TRBD2. V trimming: 2 bases; J trimming: 2 bases; junction bases outside the gene matches: 5. Germline values: CDR1 SGHTA, CDR2 FQGTGA. This CDR3 comprises 17 residues. The CDR3 region has the DNA TGTGCCAGCAGCTTATGGGCGACTAGCGGGGGGCAAGAGACCCAGTACTTC. Translated: CASSLWATSGGQETQYF.

V is TRBV9 and J is TRBJ2-1, with 11 bases identical to TRBD2. This CDR3 is built from 17 residues. From germline, CDR1 is SGDLS and CDR2 YYNGEE. The trim removed 3 bases at V and 0 bases at J, leaving 5 bases unmatched. The CDR3 is CASSDSSGGSSYNEQFF. Written as DNA, the CDR3 is TGTGCCAGCAGCGACTCTAGCGGGGGGAGCTCCTACAATGAGCAGTTCTTC.

The V gene is TRBV10-3, the J gene TRBJ2-7; no definite D call. The germline V and J ends were trimmed by 8 bases and 7 bases, with 15 bases remaining between them. CDR1 and CDR2 from the germline V gene are ENHRY and SYGVKD. The CDR3 runs to 12 residues. CDR3 bases: TGTGCCATCTCGGGCGGAATATGGGAGCAGTACTTC. Encoded protein: CAISGGIWEQYF.

V gene TRBV5-4 combines with J gene TRBJ2-3; D is possibly TRBD1 or TRBD2 (7 bases each). CDR1 SGHNT and CDR2 YYREEE come from the germline V gene (reference sequence). The length of the CDR3 is 16 residues. Trimming removed 3 bases at V and 2 bases at J, with 16 bases between. The CDR3 DNA sequence: TGTGCCAGCAGCTCGGATCAGGGGGGGTACACAGATACGCAGTATTTT. The encoded protein is CASSSDQGGYTDTQYF.

This clonotype appeared a few times. The genes are TRBV6-5 and TRBJ2-7; TRBD1 or TRBD2 may be the D gene (5 bases each). The CDR3 length is 13 residues. V lost 8 bases, J lost 3 bases, and 14 bases lay in between. Germline loops: CDR1 MNHEY, CDR2 SVGAGI. CDR3 amino acids: CASGVGESYEQYF. CDR3 sequence (DNA): TGTGCCAGCGGCGTGGGGGAAAGCTACGAGCAGTACTTC.

This chain joins TRBV2 and TRBJ2-1, with a possible D match to TRBD2 (6 bases). The V and J ends lost 3 bases and 8 bases respectively, with 8 bases between them. The CDR3 is 12 amino acids. Germline-derived CDR1 and CDR2 are SNHLY and FYNNEI. The DNA for the CDR3 is TGTGCCAGCAGTGAGACTAGGGATGAGCAGTTCTTC. Translating it yields CASSETRDEQFF.

This clonotype came up a few times. Sequence at one end of the junction differs from germline and may be a read error. The chain carries TRBV7-7 and TRBJ2-5; D possibly corresponds to TRBD2 (5 bases). CDR1 is SSHAT, CDR2 FNYEAQ, per germline (reference sequence). CDR3 length equals 13 residues. This CDR3 is CASSFGLKETQYF. DNA of the CDR3: TGTGCTAGCAGCTTCGGACTTAAAGAGACCCAGTACTTC.